These T cell receptor beta chains were read from a single sample in a study of T cell responses to AZD1222 COVID-19 vaccine. Sequencing was performed with immunoSEQ multiplex PCR; in TCRdb, only in-frame clones are kept and a portion is missing. The sample lists more than 120,000 clones; more than 70% were seen once. This material consisted of peripheral blood, taken 28 days after the second AZD1222 dose. Every receptor here comes from an adult who received the AZD1222 COVID-19 vaccine. Each CDR3 is given with its conserved first and last residue. The order of the fields is clone size, J gene, D gene, V gene, CDR3 protein, CDR3 DNA. D genes are given only for firm matches. Size is stated for part of the rows, as once, few or many counts, or as a class when the clone is expanded.

-	TRBJ2-7	TRBD2	TRBV4-3	CASSPGTSGYEQYF	TGCGCCAGCAGCCCTGGGACTAGCGGGTACGAGCAGTACTTC
-	TRBJ2-1	-	TRBV13	CASSPRERPPQQFF	TGTGCCAGCAGCCCCCGAGAGAGGCCACCACAGCAGTTCTTC
-	TRBJ2-7	-	TRBV9	CASSVEVFGPEQYF	TGTGCCAGCAGCGTAGAGGTCTTCGGTCCCGAGCAGTACTTC
once	TRBJ1-1	TRBD1	TRBV7-8	CASSAGQGRHTEAFF	TGTGCCAGCAGCGCCGGACAGGGGAGGCACACTGAAGCTTTCTTT
-	TRBJ1-5	TRBD1	TRBV19	CASSSSRGISNQPQHF	TGTGCCAGTAGTTCCTCCAGGGGGATTAGCAATCAGCCCCAGCATTTT
-	TRBJ2-6	TRBD1	TRBV27	CASSPGTALQGANVLTF	TGTGCCAGCAGTCCGGGGACAGCTTTGCAGGGGGCCAACGTCCTGACTTTC
-	TRBJ1-3	-	TRBV19	CASSIYYGPGYTIYF	TGTGCCAGTAGTATATACTACGGACCTGGTTACACCATATATTTT
-	TRBJ1-4	-	TRBV6-5	CASSYSGGAEKLFF	TGTGCCAGCAGTTACTCGGGGGGAGCTGAAAAACTGTTTTTT
-	TRBJ2-3	-	TRBV3-1/TRBV3-2	CASSQGGGKGDTQYF	TGTGCCAGCAGCCAAGGTGGTGGGAAGGGAGATACGCAGTATTTT
-	TRBJ1-1	-	TRBV5-1	CASSPHGGTEAFF	TGCGCCAGCAGCCCACATGGTGGAACTGAAGCTTTCTTT
-	TRBJ2-5	-	TRBV5-1	CASSLVPGGGETQYF	TGCGCCAGCAGCTTGGTCCCAGGGGGGGGAGAGACCCAGTACTTC
-	TRBJ2-1	-	TRBV5-1	CASSPGQINNEQFF	TGCGCCAGCAGCCCCGGACAGATTAACAATGAGCAGTTCTTC
-	TRBJ2-1	-	TRBV7-9	CASSPLYDEQFF	TGTGCCAGCAGCCCCCTTTATGATGAGCAGTTCTTC
-	TRBJ2-4	TRBD2	TRBV10-3	CAISESGGRAEKNIQYF	TGTGCCATCAGTGAGTCAGGCGGGAGGGCCGAGAAAAACATTCAGTACTTC
few	TRBJ1-1	-	TRBV6-5	CASSSIRATEAFF	TGTGCCAGCAGCTCCATCAGGGCGACTGAAGCTTTCTTT
-	TRBJ2-7	-	TRBV27	CASGDGPYEQYF	TGTGCCAGCGGAGACGGTCCCTACGAGCAGTACTTC
once	TRBJ2-5	TRBD1	TRBV9	CASSARPTGLETQYF	TGTGCCAGCAGCGCCCGCCCGACAGGGTTAGAGACCCAGTACTTC
-	TRBJ1-1	-	TRBV19	CASSRKGLATEAFF	TGTGCCAGTAGTAGAAAGGGATTGGCTACTGAAGCTTTCTTT
-	TRBJ1-1	-	TRBV11-2	CASSKTSLRAFF	TGTGCCAGCAGCAAGACTTCTTTGAGAGCTTTCTTT
-	TRBJ2-7	TRBD2	TRBV18	CASSPGGLAGSEGYEQYF	TGTGCCAGCTCACCCGGGGGCCTAGCGGGCTCAGAGGGCTACGAGCAGTACTTC
once	TRBJ2-2	TRBD1	TRBV6-4	CASSDFAQGEPGELFF	TGTGCCAGCAGTGACTTCGCACAGGGGGAACCCGGGGAGCTGTTTTTT
-	TRBJ1-3	-	TRBV21-1	CASSLHRPDPGNTIYF	TGTGCCAGCAGCCTCCATAGGCCTGACCCTGGAAACACCATATATTTT
-	TRBJ1-1	-	TRBV27	CASSLSPSGGYTEAFF	TGTGCCAGCAGTTTATCTCCGTCTGGGGGGTACACTGAAGCTTTCTTT
-	TRBJ1-5	TRBD1	TRBV12-5	CASAQGTGRSQPQHF	TGTGCTAGTGCCCAAGGGACAGGAAGGAGTCAGCCCCAGCATTTT
few	TRBJ2-6	-	TRBV5-4	CASSRQGGGLGANVLTF	TGTGCCAGCAGCCGACAGGGAGGCGGGCTTGGGGCCAACGTCCTGACTTTC
-	TRBJ2-7	TRBD2	TRBV27	CASSPLTSEGYEQYF	TGTGCCAGCAGTCCCCTGACTAGCGAGGGCTACGAGCAGTACTTC
once	TRBJ1-2	-	TRBV19	CASSIDSLRQTVYGYTF	TGTGCCAGTAGTATAGATTCCCTTCGACAGACCGTATATGGCTACACCTTC
-	TRBJ1-3	-	TRBV19	CASQSSGNTIYF	TGTGCCAGTCAAAGCTCTGGAAACACCATATATTTT
-	TRBJ1-5	TRBD1	TRBV5-5	CASSLGQGAQPQHF	TGTGCCAGCAGCTTGGGGCAGGGGGCCCAGCCCCAGCATTTT
-	TRBJ1-2	TRBD1	TRBV12-3/TRBV12-4	CASSSQGEDGYTF	TGTGCCAGCAGTTCTCAGGGGGAGGATGGCTACACCTTC
-	TRBJ1-5	-	TRBV7-8	CASSLGGHQPQHF	TGTGCCAGCAGCTTAGGGGGTCACCAGCCCCAGCATTTT
-	TRBJ2-7	-	TRBV9	CASSVTWGEEQYF	TGTGCCAGCAGCGTCACCTGGGGAGAAGAGCAGTACTTC
-	TRBJ2-7	TRBD1	TRBV3-1/TRBV3-2	CASSQTGTGHYEQYF	TGTGCCAGCAGCCAAACCGGGACAGGGCACTACGAGCAGTACTTC
-	TRBJ2-2	-	TRBV4-1	CASSQGIRTGELFF	TGCGCCAGCAGCCAAGGCATTCGCACCGGGGAGCTGTTTTTT
few	TRBJ2-7	TRBD1	TRBV18	CASSQTTGGSYEQYF	TGTGCCAGCTCACAGACGACAGGGGGGTCCTACGAGCAGTACTTC
-	TRBJ1-6	TRBD1	TRBV10-3	CAISDPRQGRSYNSPLHF	TGTGCCATCAGTGATCCCCGACAGGGTCGATCCTATAATTCACCCCTCCACTTT
-	TRBJ1-1	-	TRBV2	CASSDEQGREATEAFF	TGTGCCAGCAGTGATGAGCAGGGTAGAGAGGCCACTGAAGCTTTCTTT
few	TRBJ2-2	TRBD1	TRBV5-1	CASSLLQGRSGELFF	TGCGCCAGCAGCTTGCTACAGGGGAGATCCGGGGAGCTGTTTTTT
-	TRBJ1-4	-	TRBV3-1/TRBV3-2	CASSQEAQKLFF	TGTGCCAGCAGCCAAGAGGCCCAAAAACTGTTTTTT
-	TRBJ1-6	TRBD1	TRBV9	CASSRDSNSPLHF	TGTGCCAGCAGCCGGGACAGTAATTCACCCCTCCACTTT
-	TRBJ1-1	TRBD1	TRBV10-3	CAISDKPPMTGPNTEAFF	TGTGCCATCAGTGATAAACCCCCCATGACAGGGCCAAACACTGAAGCTTTCTTT
-	TRBJ1-2	-	TRBV9	CASSGGPLDYGYTF	TGTGCCAGCAGCGGCGGACCCTTAGACTATGGCTACACCTTC
-	TRBJ1-2	TRBD1	TRBV4-1	CASSQGTGYGYTF	TGCGCCAGCAGCCAAGGGACAGGCTATGGCTACACCTTC
once	TRBJ2-1	-	TRBV28	CASSSEGYNEQFF	TGTGCCAGCAGTTCGGAGGGTTACAATGAGCAGTTCTTC
-	TRBJ1-3	-	TRBV7-2	CASSWARTGNTIYF	TGTGCCAGCAGTTGGGCACGAACTGGAAACACCATATATTTT
-	TRBJ1-2	-	TRBV5-5	CASILGGQGNYGYTF	TGTGCCAGCATCTTGGGGGGCCAGGGTAACTATGGCTACACCTTC
-	TRBJ2-1	-	TRBV29-1	CSVGGQWHNEQFF	TGCAGCGTTGGTGGACAGTGGCACAATGAGCAGTTCTTC
-	TRBJ1-1	-	TRBV7-9	CASTLLVGKAFF	TGTGCCAGCACCCTCTTAGTAGGCAAGGCTTTCTTT
-	TRBJ1-2	TRBD1	TRBV9	CASATGQDYGYTF	TGTGCCAGCGCGACCGGACAGGACTATGGCTACACCTTC
-	TRBJ2-1	TRBD2	TRBV15	CATSRGLAGLYNEQFF	TGTGCCACCAGCAGGGGACTAGCGGGACTATACAATGAGCAGTTCTTC
-	TRBJ1-1	TRBD1	TRBV5-4	CASNSLLGQTTPAGTEAFF	TGTGCCAGCAACTCCCTGCTGGGACAGACAACCCCAGCGGGTACTGAAGCTTTCTTT
once	TRBJ1-4	-	TRBV6-5	CASSRDTRNELFF	TGTGCCAGCAGCCGGGACACTCGCAATGAACTGTTTTTT
-	TRBJ1-5	TRBD1	TRBV4-1	CASSQAGTGALRGQPQHF	TGCGCCAGCAGCCAGGCCGGGACAGGGGCCCTCCGGGGTCAGCCCCAGCATTTT
-	TRBJ2-1	-	TRBV19	CASSHGGYYNEQFF	TGTGCCAGTAGTCACGGGGGTTACTACAATGAGCAGTTCTTC
-	TRBJ2-1	-	TRBV19	CASSIGGARLTYNEQFF	TGTGCCAGTAGTATTGGAGGGGCTAGACTTACATACAATGAGCAGTTCTTC
-	TRBJ1-2	-	TRBV9	CASSDLTLFDGYTF	TGTGCCAGCAGCGATCTGACACTTTTCGATGGCTACACCTTC
once	TRBJ1-2	-	TRBV7-9	CASSLGEMRGYTF	TGTGCCAGCAGCTTAGGGGAGATGAGGGGCTACACCTTC
once	TRBJ2-1	TRBD2	TRBV6-1	CASSEWGLAGGYEQFF	TGTGCCAGCAGTGAATGGGGACTAGCGGGAGGTTACGAGCAGTTCTTC
-	TRBJ2-7	-	TRBV28	CASSRLAGDPYEQYF	TGTGCCAGCAGTCGTTTGGCAGGGGACCCCTACGAGCAGTACTTC